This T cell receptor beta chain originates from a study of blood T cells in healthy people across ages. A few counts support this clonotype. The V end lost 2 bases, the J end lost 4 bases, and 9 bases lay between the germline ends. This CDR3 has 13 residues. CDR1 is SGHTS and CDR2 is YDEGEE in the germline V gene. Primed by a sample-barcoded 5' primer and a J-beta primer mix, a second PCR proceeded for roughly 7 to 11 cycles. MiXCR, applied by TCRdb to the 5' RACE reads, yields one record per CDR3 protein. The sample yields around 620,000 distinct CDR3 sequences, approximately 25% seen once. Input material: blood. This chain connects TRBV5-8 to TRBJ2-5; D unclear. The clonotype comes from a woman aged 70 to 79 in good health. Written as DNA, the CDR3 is TGTGCCAGCAGCTTAAACTGGGCAGAGACCCAGTACTTC. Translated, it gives CASSLNWAETQYF.